This is a list of T cell receptor beta chains from one sample in a study of CD8 T cells in ankylosing spondylitis. TCRdb redid the calling of the 5' RACE reads with MiXCR, one entry per CDR3 protein. Among 700,000 to 850,000 distinct CDR3 sequences listed, about 11% were seen once. Sequencing was carried out using blood, either unsorted or a sorted T cell fraction (not recorded which). Source of these receptors: a male donor with ankylosing spondylitis. The CDR3 runs from the conserved cysteine through the conserved F or W. Fields, in order: V gene, D gene, J gene, clone size, CDR3 protein, CDR3 DNA. The D gene is left open where the match is weak. Clone sizes are given selectively: once, few, many, or a class where the clone is expanded.

V: TRBV7-2; D: NA; J: TRBJ1-6; size: many; CDR3: CASSLGQGFHF; DNA: TGTGCCAGCAGCTTAGGTCAGGGCTTCCACTTT
V: TRBV4-1; D: NA; J: TRBJ1-1; size: few; CDR3: CASSLYLGGSEAFF; DNA: TGCGCCAGCAGCCTCTACCTGGGAGGGTCGGAGGCTTTCTTT
V: TRBV20-1; D: NA; J: TRBJ1-2; size: few; CDR3: CSASVPRDYGYTF; DNA: TGCAGTGCTAGTGTCCCCAGGGACTATGGCTACACCTTC
V: TRBV7-2; D: NA; J: TRBJ2-1; size: few; CDR3: CASSSKGTNYNEQFF; DNA: TGTGCCAGCAGCTCGAAAGGGACCAACTACAATGAGCAGTTCTTC
V: TRBV6-1; D: TRBD1; J: TRBJ1-6; size: few; CDR3: CASRQGGAYNSPLHF; DNA: TGTGCCAGCCGGCAGGGGGGCGCCTATAATTCACCCCTCCACTTT
V: TRBV5-1; D: TRBD1; J: TRBJ2-4; size: few; CDR3: CASSLRTGGGIQYF; DNA: TGCGCCAGCAGCCTACGGACAGGGGGAGGCATTCAGTACTTC
V: TRBV20-1; D: NA; J: TRBJ2-3; size: NA; CDR3: CSARVIRATDTQYF; DNA: TGCAGTGCTAGAGTTATCAGGGCCACAGATACGCAGTATTTT
V: TRBV24-1; D: TRBD1; J: TRBJ1-2; size: many; CDR3: CATRGQGANYGYTF; DNA: TGTGCCACCAGAGGACAGGGAGCTAACTATGGCTACACCTTC
V: TRBV5-1; D: NA; J: TRBJ1-2; size: NA; CDR3: CASSLLREANYGYTF; DNA: TGCGCCAGCAGCTTGTTAAGAGAGGCTAACTATGGCTACACCTTC
V: TRBV20-1; D: NA; J: TRBJ2-3; size: many; CDR3: CSAHLNRADTQYF; DNA: TGCAGTGCCCACCTTAACAGGGCAGATACGCAGTATTTT
V: TRBV5-1; D: NA; J: TRBJ2-1; size: NA; CDR3: CASSLLTSLPEQFF; DNA: TGCGCCAGCAGCTTACTCACTAGCCTCCCTGAGCAGTTCTTC
V: TRBV7-2; D: NA; J: TRBJ2-5; size: many; CDR3: CASNSRNHQETQYF; DNA: TGTGCCAGCAACTCAAGGAACCACCAAGAGACCCAGTACTTC
V: TRBV6-2/TRBV6-3; D: NA; J: TRBJ2-6; size: NA; CDR3: CASSYGRANVLTF; DNA: TGTGCCAGCAGTTACGGGAGGGCCAACGTCCTGACTTTC
V: TRBV6-1; D: NA; J: TRBJ1-2; size: NA; CDR3: CASIWGQLNGYTF; DNA: TGTGCCAGCATCTGGGGGCAGCTAAATGGCTACACCTTC
V: TRBV7-8; D: NA; J: TRBJ2-3; size: many; CDR3: CASSLGGRNTDTQYF; DNA: TGTGCCAGCAGCTTAGGAGGGCGGAACACAGATACGCAGTATTTT
V: TRBV11-2; D: TRBD2; J: TRBJ2-1; size: few; CDR3: CASSLNPSGYNEQFF; DNA: TGTGCCAGCAGCTTAAATCCTAGCGGCTACAATGAGCAGTTCTTC
V: TRBV5-1; D: TRBD2; J: TRBJ2-2; size: NA; CDR3: CASTRLAGVNTGELFF; DNA: TGCGCCAGCACCAGACTAGCGGGGGTGAACACCGGGGAGCTGTTTTTT
V: TRBV5-6; D: TRBD2; J: TRBJ2-3; size: NA; CDR3: CASSLVLAGETDTQYF; DNA: TGTGCCAGCAGCTTGGTGCTAGCGGGAGAAACAGATACGCAGTATTTT
V: TRBV4-1; D: TRBD1; J: TRBJ1-2; size: many; CDR3: CASSQGQDRALYGYTF; DNA: TGCGCCAGCAGCCAAGGGCAGGACAGGGCGCTCTATGGCTACACCTTC
V: TRBV5-1; D: TRBD1; J: TRBJ2-2; size: once; CDR3: CASSPKTGARGELFF; DNA: TGCGCCAGCAGCCCAAAAACAGGGGCAAGAGGGGAGCTGTTTTTT
V: TRBV5-6; D: TRBD1; J: TRBJ1-1; size: NA; CDR3: CASSLIGGGYTEAFF; DNA: TGTGCCAGCAGCTTGATCGGAGGGGGCTACACTGAAGCTTTCTTT
V: TRBV6-1; D: NA; J: TRBJ1-3; size: NA; CDR3: CASSMGGSGNTIYF; DNA: TGTGCCAGCAGTATGGGAGGCTCTGGAAACACCATATATTTT
V: TRBV30; D: NA; J: TRBJ1-3; size: few; CDR3: CAWRVTGNTIYF; DNA: TGTGCCTGGAGGGTGACTGGAAACACCATATATTTT